These T cell receptor beta chains were read from a single sample in a study of OX40 agonist ivuxolimab in advanced cancers. The assay was immunoSEQ multiplex PCR, and TCRdb's table has in-frame clones only and misses some. The sample has roughly 72,000 clones; 94% are singletons. Sample: CD4+ or CD8+ T cells sorted from blood, taken in a trial of the OX40 agonist ivuxolimab. Receptors originate from an adult with an advanced solid tumor such as melanoma, head and neck, liver or kidney cancer. Each CDR3 is given with its conserved first and last residue. A D gene is named only where the DNA matches it firmly. The size of a clone is reported for some rows only, either as once, few or many, or as a class for expanded clones.

cdr3_aa: CASSLRDRGSGANVLTF
cdr3_nt: TGTGCCAGCAGCTTAAGGGACAGGGGTTCTGGGGCCAACGTCCTGACTTTC
j_call: TRBJ2-6
d_call: TRBD1
clone_size: .
v_call: TRBV11-1

cdr3_aa: CASSLGIGLAGVYEQYF
cdr3_nt: TGTGCCAGCAGCTTAGGGATCGGACTAGCGGGAGTGTACGAGCAGTACTTC
j_call: TRBJ2-7
d_call: TRBD2
clone_size: .
v_call: TRBV7-9

cdr3_aa: CASSYSPAGGPGDEQYF
cdr3_nt: TGCGCCAGCAGCTATTCACCAGCGGGAGGGCCTGGCGACGAGCAGTACTTC
j_call: TRBJ2-7
d_call: TRBD2
clone_size: .
v_call: TRBV5-1

cdr3_aa: CASSGMEGATNEKLFF
cdr3_nt: TGTGCCAGCAGTGGGATGGAGGGTGCAACTAATGAAAAACTGTTTTTT
j_call: TRBJ1-4
d_call: .
clone_size: once
v_call: TRBV2

cdr3_aa: CASSLGGPEAFF
cdr3_nt: TGTGCCAGCAGCTTAGGGGGGCCTGAAGCTTTCTTT
j_call: TRBJ1-1
d_call: .
clone_size: few
v_call: TRBV7-2

cdr3_aa: CAWSPAEGRQRWGQPQHF
cdr3_nt: TGTGCCTGGAGCCCAGCAGAGGGGCGACAACGTTGGGGTCAGCCCCAGCATTTT
j_call: TRBJ1-5
d_call: .
clone_size: .
v_call: TRBV30

cdr3_aa: CASSPSGGGPYNEQFF
cdr3_nt: TGTGCCAGCAGCCCCTCCGGGGGGGGCCCGTACAATGAGCAGTTCTTC
j_call: TRBJ2-1
d_call: TRBD2
clone_size: .
v_call: TRBV7-6

cdr3_aa: CASSLIAETQYF
cdr3_nt: TGTGCCAGCAGCTTAATTGCGGAGACCCAGTACTTC
j_call: TRBJ2-5
d_call: .
clone_size: .
v_call: TRBV7-9

cdr3_aa: CASSYIGGLNTEAFF
cdr3_nt: TGTGCCAGCAGCTATATAGGAGGCCTGAACACTGAAGCTTTCTTT
j_call: TRBJ1-1
d_call: .
clone_size: once
v_call: TRBV7-2

cdr3_aa: CASSFRGQGDEQYF
cdr3_nt: TGCGCCAGCAGCTTTAGGGGACAGGGGGATGAGCAGTACTTC
j_call: TRBJ2-7
d_call: TRBD1
clone_size: .
v_call: TRBV5-1

cdr3_aa: CASSLGLAGVGYQETQYF
cdr3_nt: TGTGCCAGCAGCTTAGGACTAGCGGGAGTCGGGTACCAAGAGACCCAGTACTTC
j_call: TRBJ2-5
d_call: TRBD2
clone_size: .
v_call: TRBV11-2

cdr3_aa: CASSLGGGYTEAFF
cdr3_nt: TGTGCCAGCAGCTTGGGTGGAGGATACACTGAAGCTTTCTTT
j_call: TRBJ1-1
d_call: .
clone_size: .
v_call: TRBV13

cdr3_aa: CASSRGAGNQPQHF
cdr3_nt: TGTGCCAGCAGTCGAGGGGCCGGCAATCAGCCCCAGCATTTT
j_call: TRBJ1-5
d_call: .
clone_size: .
v_call: TRBV28

cdr3_aa: CASSSTETQYF
cdr3_nt: TGTGCCAGCAGCTCAACGGAGACCCAGTACTTC
j_call: TRBJ2-5
d_call: .
clone_size: .
v_call: TRBV5-4

cdr3_aa: CASSVVTGLANYGYTF
cdr3_nt: TGTGCCAGCAGCGTAGTAACAGGACTAGCTAACTATGGCTACACCTTC
j_call: TRBJ1-2
d_call: .
clone_size: few
v_call: TRBV9

cdr3_aa: CASSGRTGQGEQFF
cdr3_nt: TGTGCCAGCAGCGGCCGGACAGGGCAGGGTGAGCAGTTCTTC
j_call: TRBJ2-1
d_call: TRBD1
clone_size: .
v_call: TRBV9

cdr3_aa: CASSRDRGTGELFF
cdr3_nt: TGTGCCAGTAGTAGAGACAGGGGCACCGGGGAGCTGTTTTTT
j_call: TRBJ2-2
d_call: TRBD1
clone_size: once
v_call: TRBV19

cdr3_aa: CASSGDRAVAGNTIYF
cdr3_nt: TGTGCCAGCAGCGGTGACAGGGCTGTGGCTGGAAACACCATATATTTT
j_call: TRBJ1-3
d_call: TRBD1
clone_size: .
v_call: TRBV5-6